A single sample is the source of the 24 T cell receptor beta chains below, sequenced in a study of OX40 agonist ivuxolimab in advanced cancers. Repertoires were generated with immunoSEQ multiplex PCR, while TCRdb's copy carries only in-frame clones and drops some. Here the sample spans around 60,000 clones, 80% to 90% being singletons. The material sequenced was CD4+ or CD8+ T cells sorted from blood, taken in a trial of the OX40 agonist ivuxolimab. Receptors originate from an adult with an advanced solid tumor such as melanoma, head and neck, liver or kidney cancer.

The chain joins TRBV5-6 to TRBJ1-2; D gene uncertain. V was pared by 0 bases and J by 3 bases, with 3 bases between. The CDR3 extends over 12 amino acids. CDR1 and CDR2 (germline): SGHDT, YYEEEE. In nucleotides, the CDR3 is TGTGCCAGCAGCTTGGCAGACTATGGCTACACCTTC. It translates to CASSLADYGYTF.

The chain combines TRBV6-5 with TRBJ1-1, with a possible D match to TRBD1 (5 bases). Germline CDR1 MNHEY, CDR2 SVGAGI. The germline V and J ends were trimmed by 4 bases and 4 bases, with 16 bases remaining between them. This CDR3 has 15 residues. This CDR3 is CASSSPLQGVTEAFF. Here the CDR3 DNA reads TGTGCCAGCAGTTCCCCGCTCCAGGGAGTCACTGAAGCTTTCTTT.

This chain's CDR3 is CASSLQGNQPQHF. The CDR3 DNA follows: TGCGCCAGCAGCCTGCAGGGGAATCAGCCCCAGCATTTT. This chain uses TRBV5-1 with TRBJ1-5, with D maybe TRBD1 (6 bases). Trimming removed 4 bases at V and 4 bases at J, with 9 bases between. Germline-derived CDR1 and CDR2 are SGHRS and YFSETQ. This CDR3 has 13 residues.

CDR3: CASSQDFGGGDQPQHF. The CDR3 coding sequence is TGTGCCAGCAGCCAGGACTTTGGAGGGGGGGATCAGCCCCAGCATTTT. The chain recombines TRBV4-2 with TRBJ1-5; perhaps TRBD1 as D (6 bases). Germline CDR1 reads LGHNA; CDR2 reads YNFKEQ. V shed 3 bases and J shed 5 bases, with 17 bases lying between them. The CDR3 is 16 residues long.

The chain combines TRBV6-6 with TRBJ2-2; 7 nucleotides match TRBD1. Germline CDR1 is MNHNY and CDR2 is SVGAGI (reference sequence). The V and J ends lost 6 bases and 3 bases, in that order; junction bases with no gene match: 7. This CDR3 spans 15 amino acids. The CDR3 here is CASSPPQGDTGELFF. As DNA, the CDR3 is TGTGCCAGCAGCCCTCCTCAGGGGGACACCGGGGAGCTGTTTTTT.

This clone was observed a single time. Its ends do not fully match the called genes, so a read error is possible. CDR3 region: CASSWDSNENLFF. The CDR3 DNA follows: TGTGCCAGTAGTTGGGACAGTAATGAAAACCTGTTTTTT. The rearrangement joins TRBV19 to TRBJ1-4; the match to TRBD1 covers 7 bases. This CDR3 comprises 13 residues. Germline V gives CDR1 LNHDA, CDR2 SQIVND (reference sequence).

As for this clone: One end of the junction varies from germline; a read error may be responsible. The chain has TRBV5-1 and TRBJ2-5, with D perhaps matching TRBD1 (6 bases). The CDR3 loop spans 13 amino acids. CDR1 is SGHRS, CDR2 YFSETQ, per germline. The CDR3 region is CASSLNREETQHF. CDR3 DNA: TGCGCCAGCAGCTTGAACAGGGAAGAGACCCAGCACTTC.

This sequence joins TRBV19 and TRBJ1-4; D remains unclear. Per the germline V gene, CDR1 is LNHDA and CDR2 is SQIVND (reference sequence). This CDR3 region has 17 residues. The V and J ends lost 5 bases and 0 bases respectively, with 16 bases between them. CDR3 sequence: CASSLGSTYSTNEKLFF. The CDR3 DNA follows: TGTGCCAGTAGTCTGGGATCTACCTATTCAACTAATGAAAAACTGTTTTTT.

The J gene is TRBJ2-3, the V gene TRBV11-2; TRBD2 is a possible D gene (6 bases). Per germline, CDR1 SGHAT and CDR2 FQNNGV. The ends were cut back, 0 bases at V and 1 base at J, with 17 bases in the middle. This CDR3 has 18 residues. The CDR3 reads CASSLDPLGDWGTDTQYF. The CDR3 bases are TGTGCCAGCAGCTTAGATCCCCTCGGGGACTGGGGCACAGATACGCAGTATTTT.

J is TRBJ2-5 and V is TRBV6-1; D is unclear. Trimming removed 2 bases at V and 4 bases at J, with 5 bases between. The CDR3 is made up of 12 amino acids. The germline V gene has CDR1 MNHNS and CDR2 SASEGT. The CDR3 DNA sequence: TGTGCCAGCAGTGAATCAATAGAGACCCAGTACTTC. Translated: CASSESIETQYF.

The V call is TRBV7-9, the J call TRBJ2-5; 9 positions match TRBD1. In germline, CDR1 is SEHNR, CDR2 FQNEAQ (reference sequence). This CDR3 comprises 14 residues. The junction had 5 bases not matched to a gene; V was cut back by 5 bases and J by 4 bases. CDR3 in DNA: TGTGCCAGCAGCAGAACAGGGGGCGGAGAGACCCAGTACTTC. Residues: CASSRTGGGETQYF.

This clone was detected only a few times. CDR3 in amino acids: CASSLLRREDYGYTF. In nucleotides, the CDR3 is TGTGCCAGCAGCTTGCTAAGGAGGGAGGACTATGGCTACACCTTC. The chain links TRBV5-4 to TRBJ1-2; D not resolved. CDR1 is SGHNT, CDR2 YYREEE, per germline (reference sequence). The length of the CDR3 is 15 residues. Trimming took off 1 base at V and 3 bases at J, with 13 bases between the two ends.

The chain combines TRBV5-1 with TRBJ1-5, with a weak D call TRBD1 (5 bases). V lost 2 bases to trimming and J lost 7 bases, with 13 bases between them. Per the germline V gene, CDR1 is SGHRS and CDR2 is YFSETQ. The CDR3 runs to 14 residues. DNA for the CDR3: TGCGCCAGCAGCTTTGGGCTAGGGGACCAGCCCCAGCATTTT. This encodes CASSFGLGDQPQHF.

V and J are TRBV5-1 and TRBJ2-1; 14 bases map to TRBD2. Germline loops: CDR1 SGHRS, CDR2 YFSETQ. CDR3 length: 16 amino acids. V gave up 3 bases and J gave up 2 bases; unmatched junction bases: 1. CDR3 nucleotides: TGCGCCAGCAGCTGGGGACTAGCGGGAGCCTACAATGAGCAGTTCTTC. It codes for CASSWGLAGAYNEQFF. Full variable domain (outside the CDR3, taken from reference TRBV5-1 and TRBJ2-1): KAGVTQTPRYLIKTRGQQVTLSCSPISGHRSVSWYQQTPGQGLQFLFEYFSETQRNKGNFPGRFSGRQFSNSRSEMNVSTLELGDSALYLCASSWGLAGAYNEQFFGPGTRLTVL.

The V and J genes are TRBV19 and TRBJ2-5; D ambiguous. This CDR3 region has 14 residues. V lost 5 bases and J lost 1, with 11 bases in between. Looked up from germline, CDR1 is LNHDA and CDR2 is SQIVND (reference sequence). The CDR3 nucleotides read TGTGCCAGTAGTGTGATGGGCGGCCAAGAGACCCAGTACTTC. Translation gives CASSVMGGQETQYF. Based on the CDR3 plus reference TRBV19 and TRBJ2-5, the full variable domain is DGGITQSPKYLFRKEGQNVTLSCEQNLNHDAMYWYRQDPGQGLRLIYYSQIVNDFQKGDIAEGYSVSREKKESFPLTVTSAQKNPTAFYLCASSVMGGQETQYFGPGTRLLVL.

This clone was seen a single time. This chain joins TRBV9 and TRBJ2-3; 13 nucleotides match TRBD2. The CDR3 is 16 residues long. Germline CDR1 and CDR2: SGDLS and YYNGEE. Germline trimming cut 4 bases from V and 3 bases from J; bases unmatched to any gene: 5. The CDR3 spells CASSPRTSGSTDTQYF. The CDR3 region has the DNA TGTGCCAGCAGCCCCCGGACTAGCGGGAGTACAGATACGCAGTATTTT.

The rearrangement joins TRBV18 to TRBJ2-6; the D gene is possibly TRBD1 (5 bases). The CDR3 runs 18 residues. The germline CDR1 and CDR2 sequences are KGHSH and LQKENI. With 1 base removed from V and 4 bases from J, the gap between germline ends came to 17 bases. CDR3 coding DNA: TGTGCCAGCTCACCACTCCAGGGTGGTGTAAGCGGGGCCAACGTCCTGACTTTC. Protein product: CASSPLQGGVSGANVLTF.

This chain uses TRBV30 with TRBJ1-4; possible D gene TRBD1, 6 bases. The germline gives CDR1 GTSNPN, CDR2 SVGIG (reference sequence). CDR3 length equals 15 residues. Trimming took 0 bases from V and 8 from J, leaving 16 bases between them. CDR3 nucleotides: TGTGCCTGGAGTGTACAAGCAGGGGTTAGGGAAAAACTGTTTTTT. Amino acid sequence: CAWSVQAGVREKLFF.

J is TRBJ1-1 and V is TRBV28; TRBD1 matches at 7 bases. The CDR3 is 15 residues long. The junction had 13 bases not matched to a gene; V was cut back by 10 bases and J by 2 bases. Germline V CDR1 and CDR2: MDHEN, SYDVKM. The CDR3 nucleotides read TGTGCCACCCAAGGGGGCGGGGAGGGAAACACTGAAGCTTTCTTT. Translated: CATQGGGEGNTEAFF.

The chain is built from TRBV6-5 and TRBJ2-1; tentative D call: TRBD2 (6 bases). The CDR3 has 15 amino acids. CDR1 MNHEY and CDR2 SVGAGI come from the germline V gene. Trimming cost V 9 bases and J 0 bases, with 15 bases left between them. The CDR3 DNA reads as TGTGCCAGTCGACGTAGCGGTATCTCCTACAATGAGCAGTTCTTC. This translates into CASRRSGISYNEQFF.

This clone is a singleton in its sample. This chain joins TRBV7-2 and TRBJ2-2; no clear D. The V gene's germline CDR1 is SGHTA and CDR2 FQGNSA. V shed 2 bases and J shed 3 bases, with 7 bases lying between them. There are 14 residues in the CDR3. CDR3 bases: TGTGCCAGCAGCTTAAGCAGAGACACCGGGGAGCTGTTTTTT. As protein: CASSLSRDTGELFF.

The chain links TRBV2 to TRBJ1-2, with D uncertain. This CDR3 region has 12 residues. The germline CDR1 and CDR2 sequences are SNHLY and FYNNEI. V dropped 5 bases and J dropped 2 bases, with 6 bases sitting between them. CDR3 protein: CASSSRNYGYTF. Written as DNA, the CDR3 is TGTGCCAGCAGTAGTCGGAACTATGGCTACACCTTC. The full variable domain, completed using reference TRBV2 and TRBJ1-2, is EPEVTQTPSHQVTQMGQEVILRCVPISNHLYFYWYRQILGQKVEFLVSFYNNEISEKSEIFDDQFSVERPDGSNFTLKIRSTKLEDSAMYFCASSSRNYGYTFGSGTRLTVV.

The rearrangement joins TRBV4-2 to TRBJ2-7; D tentatively reads TRBD1 or TRBD2 (5 bases each). Germline-derived CDR1 and CDR2 are LGHNA and YNFKEQ. Trimming took 1 base from V and 3 from J, leaving 13 bases between them. The CDR3 length is 15 residues. This chain's CDR3 is CASSQGDGANYEQYF. The CDR3 region has the DNA TGTGCCAGCAGCCAAGGGGACGGCGCCAACTACGAGCAGTACTTC.

V usage is TRBV2 and J usage is TRBJ2-7, with D perhaps matching TRBD1 (6 bases). The CDR3 runs 14 residues. Trimming shortened V by 5 bases and J by 2 bases, and 13 bases separated the two germline ends. Germline V gene sequence: CDR1 SNHLY, CDR2 FYNNEI. This CDR3 is CASSLDRGPYEQYF. CDR3 nucleotide sequence: TGTGCCAGCAGTTTGGACAGAGGCCCCTACGAGCAGTACTTC.